The 22 T cell receptor beta chains below were found in one sample sequenced in a study of cytomegalovirus exposure and HLA in healthy donors. With 60 Vbeta and 13 Jbeta primers, the PCR was carried out. Produced via immunoSEQ multiplex PCR; TCRdb's table is partial and in-frame only. The listing records roughly 120,000 clones. Sequences were obtained from PBMCs. The receptors shown here come from a man aged 25 to 40 in good health and CMV-seronegative.

The V call is TRBV11-2, the J call TRBJ1-2; perhaps TRBD1 as D (5 bases). The V end was cut by 6 bases, the J end by 3 bases, with 11 bases between. This CDR3 comprises 13 residues. Looked up from germline, CDR1 is SGHAT and CDR2 is FQNNGV. The CDR3 reads CASSFSTDYGYTF. Here the CDR3 DNA reads TGTGCCAGCAGTTTTTCGACAGACTATGGCTACACCTTC.

V and J are TRBV7-2 and TRBJ1-1, with no clear D. The V end was cut by 6 bases, the J end by 5 bases, with 16 bases between. CDR1 and CDR2 from the germline V gene are SGHTA and FQGNSA. This CDR3 comprises 14 residues. This chain's CDR3 is CASRPTRGSTEAFF. CDR3 bases: TGTGCCAGCAGACCAACCCGTGGGAGTACTGAAGCTTTCTTT.

This chain uses TRBV5-1 with TRBJ1-1; 11 bases are shared with TRBD1. Looked up from germline, CDR1 is SGHRS and CDR2 is YFSETQ. The CDR3 consists of 17 residues. Unmatched junction bases numbered 11, after V lost 4 bases and J lost 3 bases. This CDR3 is CASSPGTGGSLDTEAFF. In DNA, the CDR3 is TGCGCCAGCAGCCCCGGGACAGGGGGGAGTTTGGACACTGAAGCTTTCTTT.

The rearrangement joins TRBV28 to TRBJ1-2; 10 bases line up with TRBD1. CDR1 is MDHEN and CDR2 is SYDVKM in the germline V gene. Unmatched junction bases numbered 13, after V lost 10 bases and J lost 8 bases. The CDR3 has 14 residues. The CDR3 DNA is TGTGCCACCACCCAGACAGGGGGCAGAGGAGGCTACACCTTC. The encoded protein is CATTQTGGRGGYTF.

The chain employs TRBV19 and TRBJ2-1, with D uncertain. With 7 bases removed from V and 6 bases from J, the gap between germline ends came to 10 bases. The CDR3 spans 12 residues. CDR1 is LNHDA and CDR2 is SQIVND in the germline V gene (reference sequence). CDR3 sequence (DNA): TGTGCCAGTACCGACACCTCCAATGAGCAGTTCTTC. As protein: CASTDTSNEQFF.

J is TRBJ2-4 and V is TRBV5-1, with no clear D. This CDR3 has 13 residues. Deletions cut 4 bases from V and 7 bases from J, with 12 bases between. The germline V gene has CDR1 SGHRS and CDR2 YFSETQ. The CDR3 DNA is TGCGCCAGCAGCCCGGCGGCCCGGAACATTCAGTACTTC. Translated, it gives CASSPAARNIQYF. The complete variable domain, with remaining parts taken from reference TRBV5-1 and TRBJ2-4, reads KAGVTQTPRYLIKTRGQQVTLSCSPISGHRSVSWYQQTPGQGLQFLFEYFSETQRNKGNFPGRFSGRQFSNSRSEMNVSTLELGDSALYLCASSPAARNIQYFGAGTRLSVL.

The rearrangement links TRBV5-1 to TRBJ1-4; no clear D gene. The CDR3 is 14 residues long. Germline V lookup: CDR1 SGHRS, CDR2 YFSETQ. The V end was cut by 5 bases, the J end by 4 bases, with 12 bases between. CDR3 sequence reads: CASSPTEDNEKLFF. The CDR3 DNA reads as TGCGCCAGCAGTCCCACAGAAGATAATGAAAAACTGTTTTTT.

The chain carries TRBV19 and TRBJ2-3; perhaps TRBD2 as D (6 bases). The CDR3 has 14 residues. V lost 3 bases, J lost 4 bases, and 11 bases lay in between. Germline CDR1 and CDR2: LNHDA and SQIVND (reference sequence). CDR3 sequence reads: CASSIGGRADTQYF. The DNA of the CDR3 is TGTGCCAGTAGTATCGGGGGAAGGGCAGATACGCAGTATTTT.

The chain combines TRBV18 with TRBJ1-2, with 7 bases fitting TRBD1. The CDR3 extends over 15 amino acids. The V segment lost 5 bases and the J segment 0 bases; nucleotides outside the gene matches: 6. Per germline, CDR1 KGHSH and CDR2 LQKENI. CDR3 coding DNA: TGTGCCAGCTCAATGGGGACAGCCACTAACTATGGCTACACCTTC. Translated, it gives CASSMGTATNYGYTF.

V and J are TRBV27 and TRBJ1-4; 7 positions agree with TRBD1. CDR3 length: 16 amino acids. V trimming: 6 bases; J trimming: 8 bases; junction bases outside the gene matches: 15. Germline CDR1 reads MNHEY; CDR2 reads SMNVEV (reference sequence). This CDR3 is CASSHTGTDFWEKLFF. The CDR3 DNA reads TGTGCCAGCAGCCACACCGGGACAGATTTTTGGGAAAAACTGTTTTTT.

About this clone itself: The sample carries other DNA sequences with the same CDR3. The chain links TRBV28 to TRBJ2-3, with unresolved D. The V and J ends lost 5 bases and 2 bases respectively, with 5 bases between them. Germline assignment: CDR1 MDHEN and CDR2 SYDVKM. The CDR3 extends over 12 amino acids. The CDR3 DNA is TGTGCCAGCAGTCCCTACACAGATACGCAGTATTTT. Translating gives CASSPYTDTQYF.

The chain carries TRBV27 and TRBJ2-7; D is possibly TRBD1 (5 bases). The CDR3 has 15 residues. Trimming shortened V by 5 bases and J by 3 bases, and 17 bases separated the two germline ends. Per germline, CDR1 MNHEY and CDR2 SMNVEV (reference sequence). Here the CDR3 reads CASSPYPTVYYEQYF. The CDR3, as DNA: TGTGCCAGCAGTCCCTACCCGACAGTCTACTACGAGCAGTACTTC.

The chain employs TRBV28 and TRBJ1-5; tentatively, D is TRBD1 (5 bases). Germline V gene sequence: CDR1 MDHEN, CDR2 SYDVKM. The CDR3 is 13 residues long. The V end was cut by 7 bases, the J end by 5 bases, with 12 bases between. The CDR3 sequence: CASIRRVDQPQHF. The CDR3 DNA follows: TGTGCCAGCATCCGCAGGGTGGATCAGCCCCAGCATTTT.

The V gene is TRBV9, the J gene TRBJ2-3; D is uncertain. Germline-derived CDR1 and CDR2 are SGDLS and YYNGEE. The CDR3 is 14 amino acids. V was clipped by 0 bases and J by 2 bases, with 7 bases between them. CDR3 protein: CASSVGVFTDTQYF. The CDR3 nucleotides are TGTGCCAGCAGCGTAGGAGTCTTCACAGATACGCAGTATTTT.

The CDR3: CASSYGGSRVTDTQYF. CDR3 DNA sequence: TGTGCCAGCAGTTACGGTGGGAGTCGGGTCACAGATACGCAGTATTTT. This rearrangement joins TRBV6-5 to TRBJ2-3; tentative D call: TRBD2 (5 bases). Between the trimmed V and J ends, which lost 2 bases and 2 bases, there was a span of 14 bases. The germline V gene encodes CDR1 MNHEY and CDR2 SVGAGI. The CDR3 consists of 16 residues.

V usage is TRBV4-2 and J usage is TRBJ2-1; no clear D gene. The CDR3 sequence is 13 residues long. From germline, CDR1 is LGHNA and CDR2 YNFKEQ. V lost 0 bases and J lost 6, with 6 bases in between. CDR3 protein: CASSQDNTNEQFF. DNA for the CDR3: TGTGCCAGCAGCCAAGATAACACCAATGAGCAGTTCTTC.

This sequence joins TRBV27 and TRBJ1-1; 9 nucleotides match TRBD1. The CDR3 runs 14 residues. CDR1 and CDR2 (germline): MNHEY, SMNVEV (reference sequence). Trimming cost V 6 bases and J 4 bases; bases outside gene matches: 6. The CDR3 DNA is TGTGCCAGCAGCTCCGGGACAGGGCTCACTGAAGCTTTCTTT. Encoded protein: CASSSGTGLTEAFF.

V gene TRBV5-1 combines with J gene TRBJ1-5; possibly TRBD1 for D (5 bases). V gave up 2 bases and J gave up 7 bases, with 16 bases separating them. This CDR3 is built from 15 residues. Germline-derived CDR1 and CDR2 are SGHRS and YFSETQ. CDR3 nucleotides: TGCGCCAGCAGCTTTGCGGGGATGAGGGACCAGCCCCAGCATTTT. It specifies CASSFAGMRDQPQHF.

DNA for the CDR3: TGTGCCAGCAGCTCCGGGACAGCATATCAGCCCCAGCATTTT. This gives the protein CASSSGTAYQPQHF. This chain joins TRBV7-2 and TRBJ1-5; TRBD1 matches 7 bases. The CDR3 is 14 residues long. Germline V gene sequence: CDR1 SGHTA, CDR2 FQGNSA. The trim removed 4 bases at V and 5 bases at J, leaving 5 bases unmatched.

The gene calls are TRBV28 and TRBJ2-3, with TRBD1 identical over 8 bases. This CDR3 region has 15 residues. V lost 5 bases, J lost 3 bases, and 7 bases stayed unmatched. Germline V gene sequence: CDR1 MDHEN, CDR2 SYDVKM. The CDR3 nucleotides read TGTGCCAGCAGTCACGGACAGGGTTTGACAGATACGCAGTATTTT. It encodes CASSHGQGLTDTQYF.

The V call is TRBV10-3, the J call TRBJ1-4; TRBD1 matches 7 bases. J was trimmed by 7 bases and V by 3 bases; bases with no gene match: 2. CDR1 is ENHRY and CDR2 is SYGVKD in the germline V gene. CDR3 length: 13 amino acids. CDR3 residues: CAISERDSEKLFF. The CDR3 bases are TGTGCCATCAGTGAACGGGACAGTGAAAAACTGTTTTTT.

The chain has TRBV7-3 and TRBJ2-2; 12 bases are shared with TRBD2. J was trimmed by 5 bases and V by 2 bases; bases with no gene match: 0. Per germline, CDR1 SGHTA and CDR2 FQGTGA. This CDR3 is built from 15 residues. CDR3 bases: TGTGCCAGCAGCTTAGGACTAGCGGGGACCGGGGAGCTGTTTTTT. This gives the protein CASSLGLAGTGELFF. Using reference TRBV7-3 and TRBJ2-2 for the parts outside the CDR3, the full variable domain is GAGVSQTPSNKVTEKGKYVELRCDPISGHTALYWYRQSLGQGPEFLIYFQGTGAADDSGLPNDRFFAVRPEGSVSTLKIQRTERGDSAVYLCASSLGLAGTGELFFGEGSRLTVL.